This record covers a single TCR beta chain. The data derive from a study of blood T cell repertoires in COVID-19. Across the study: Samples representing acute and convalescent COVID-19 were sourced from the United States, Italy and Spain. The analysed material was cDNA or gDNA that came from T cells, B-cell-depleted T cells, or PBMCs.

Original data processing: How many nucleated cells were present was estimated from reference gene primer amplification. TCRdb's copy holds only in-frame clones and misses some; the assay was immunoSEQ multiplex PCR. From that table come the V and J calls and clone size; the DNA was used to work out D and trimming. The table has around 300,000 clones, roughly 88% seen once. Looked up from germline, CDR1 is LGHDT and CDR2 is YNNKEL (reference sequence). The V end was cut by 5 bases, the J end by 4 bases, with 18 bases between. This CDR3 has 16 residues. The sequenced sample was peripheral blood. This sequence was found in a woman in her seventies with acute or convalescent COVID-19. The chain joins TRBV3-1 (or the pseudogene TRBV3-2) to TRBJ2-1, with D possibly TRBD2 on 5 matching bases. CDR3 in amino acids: CASSKRPSSGYNEQFF. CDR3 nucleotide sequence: TGTGCCAGCAGCAAAAGGCCCTCTTCGGGGTACAATGAGCAGTTCTTC.